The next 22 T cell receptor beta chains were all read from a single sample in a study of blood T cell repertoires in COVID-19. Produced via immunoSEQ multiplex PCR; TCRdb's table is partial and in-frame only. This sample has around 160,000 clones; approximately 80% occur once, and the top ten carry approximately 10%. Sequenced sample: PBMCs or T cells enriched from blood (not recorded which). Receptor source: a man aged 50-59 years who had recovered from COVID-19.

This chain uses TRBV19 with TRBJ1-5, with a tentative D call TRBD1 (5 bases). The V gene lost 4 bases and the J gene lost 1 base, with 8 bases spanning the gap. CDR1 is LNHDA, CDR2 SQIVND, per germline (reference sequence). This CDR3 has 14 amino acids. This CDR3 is CASSTGKSNQPQHF. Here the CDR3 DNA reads TGTGCCAGTAGTACAGGGAAGAGCAATCAGCCCCAGCATTTT.

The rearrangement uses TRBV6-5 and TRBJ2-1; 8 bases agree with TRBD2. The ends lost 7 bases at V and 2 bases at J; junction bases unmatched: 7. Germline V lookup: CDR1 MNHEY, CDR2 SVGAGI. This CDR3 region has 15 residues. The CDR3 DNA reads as TGTGCCAGCACCTGGAGCGGGGGCGCCTACAATGAGCAGTTCTTC. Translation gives CASTWSGGAYNEQFF.

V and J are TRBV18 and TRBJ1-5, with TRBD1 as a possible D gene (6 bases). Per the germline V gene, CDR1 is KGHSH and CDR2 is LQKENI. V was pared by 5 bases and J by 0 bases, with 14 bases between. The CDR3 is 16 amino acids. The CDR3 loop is CASSWTESYSNQPQHF. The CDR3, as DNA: TGTGCCAGCTCATGGACAGAATCGTATAGCAATCAGCCCCAGCATTTT.

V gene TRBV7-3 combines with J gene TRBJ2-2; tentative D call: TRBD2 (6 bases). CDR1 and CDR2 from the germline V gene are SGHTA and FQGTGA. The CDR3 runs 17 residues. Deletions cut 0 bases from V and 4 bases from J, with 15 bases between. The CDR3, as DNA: TGTGCCAGCAGCTTAACGAATCAGGGAGGTTTCACCGGGGAGCTGTTTTTT. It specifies CASSLTNQGGFTGELFF.

The CDR3 nucleotides are TGTGCCAGCTCACCACAGATCGGGGGACGCGGGGGCTATGGCTACACCTTC. It is translated as CASSPQIGGRGGYGYTF. The genes are TRBV18 and TRBJ1-2; a weak D match, TRBD1 (5 bases). Per the germline V gene, CDR1 is KGHSH and CDR2 is LQKENI. V was shortened by 1 base and J by 4 bases, with 19 bases between the two germline ends. This CDR3 region has 17 residues.

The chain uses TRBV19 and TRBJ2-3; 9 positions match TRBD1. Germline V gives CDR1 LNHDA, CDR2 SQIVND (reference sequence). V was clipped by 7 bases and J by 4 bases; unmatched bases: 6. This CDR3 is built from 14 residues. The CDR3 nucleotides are TGTGCCAGTAAGGAACAGGGGGCTCCAGATACGCAGTATTTT. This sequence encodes CASKEQGAPDTQYF.

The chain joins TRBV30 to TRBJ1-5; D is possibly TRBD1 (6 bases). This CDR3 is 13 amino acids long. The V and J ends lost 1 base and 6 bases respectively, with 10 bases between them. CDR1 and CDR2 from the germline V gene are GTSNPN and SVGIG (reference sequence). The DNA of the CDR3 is TGTGCCTGGAGTGCAGGGGTCGGTCAGCCCCAGCATTTT. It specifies CAWSAGVGQPQHF.

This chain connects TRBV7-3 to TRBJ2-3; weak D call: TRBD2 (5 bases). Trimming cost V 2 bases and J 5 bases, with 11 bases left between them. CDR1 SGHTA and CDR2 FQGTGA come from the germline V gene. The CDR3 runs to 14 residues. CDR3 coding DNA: TGTGCCAGCAGCTTATTACTAGGAGGAGATACGCAGTATTTT. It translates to CASSLLLGGDTQYF. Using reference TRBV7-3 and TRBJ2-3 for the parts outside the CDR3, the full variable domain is GAGVSQTPSNKVTEKGKYVELRCDPISGHTALYWYRQSLGQGPEFLIYFQGTGAADDSGLPNDRFFAVRPEGSVSTLKIQRTERGDSAVYLCASSLLLGGDTQYFGPGTRLTVL.

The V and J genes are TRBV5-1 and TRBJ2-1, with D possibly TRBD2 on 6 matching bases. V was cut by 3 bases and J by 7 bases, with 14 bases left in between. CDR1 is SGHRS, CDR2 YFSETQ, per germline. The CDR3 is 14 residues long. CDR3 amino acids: CASSSWLGGNEQFF. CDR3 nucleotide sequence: TGCGCCAGCAGCTCCTGGTTGGGGGGTAATGAGCAGTTCTTC.

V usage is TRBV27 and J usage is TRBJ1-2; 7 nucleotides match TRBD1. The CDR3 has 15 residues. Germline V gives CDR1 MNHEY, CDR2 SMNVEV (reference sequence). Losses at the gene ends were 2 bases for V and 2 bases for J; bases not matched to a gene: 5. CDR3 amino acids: CASSLNPQGNYGYTF. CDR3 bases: TGTGCCAGCAGTTTAAACCCACAGGGGAACTATGGCTACACCTTC.

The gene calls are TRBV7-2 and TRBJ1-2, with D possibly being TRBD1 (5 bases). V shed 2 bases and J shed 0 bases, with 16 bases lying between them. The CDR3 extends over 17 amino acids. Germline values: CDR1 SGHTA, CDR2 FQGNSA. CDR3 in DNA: TGTGCCAGCAGCTTACAGGGAAGTTCAAGCGCTAACTATGGCTACACCTTC. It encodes CASSLQGSSSANYGYTF.

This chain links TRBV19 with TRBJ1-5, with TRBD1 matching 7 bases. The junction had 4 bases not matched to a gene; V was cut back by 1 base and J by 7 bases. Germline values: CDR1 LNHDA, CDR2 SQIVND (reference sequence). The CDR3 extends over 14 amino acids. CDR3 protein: CASSIGDRGQPQHF. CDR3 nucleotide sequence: TGTGCCAGTAGTATAGGGGACAGAGGGCAGCCCCAGCATTTT. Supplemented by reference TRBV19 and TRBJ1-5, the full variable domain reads DGGITQSPKYLFRKEGQNVTLSCEQNLNHDAMYWYRQDPGQGLRLIYYSQIVNDFQKGDIAEGYSVSREKKESFPLTVTSAQKNPTAFYLCASSIGDRGQPQHFGDGTRLSIL.

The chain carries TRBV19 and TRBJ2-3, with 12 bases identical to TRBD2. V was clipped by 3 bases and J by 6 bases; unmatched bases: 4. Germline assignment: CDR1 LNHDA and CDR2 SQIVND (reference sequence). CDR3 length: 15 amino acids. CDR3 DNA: TGTGCCAGTAGTATGACTAGCGGGAGTAGCGATACGCAGTATTTT. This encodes CASSMTSGSSDTQYF. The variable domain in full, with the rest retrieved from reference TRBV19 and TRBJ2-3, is DGGITQSPKYLFRKEGQNVTLSCEQNLNHDAMYWYRQDPGQGLRLIYYSQIVNDFQKGDIAEGYSVSREKKESFPLTVTSAQKNPTAFYLCASSMTSGSSDTQYFGPGTRLTVL.

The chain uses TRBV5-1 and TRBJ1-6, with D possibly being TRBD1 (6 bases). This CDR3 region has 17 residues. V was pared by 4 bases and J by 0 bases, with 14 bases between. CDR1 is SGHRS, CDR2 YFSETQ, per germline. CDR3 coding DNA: TGCGCCAGCAGCATCGGAACCAGGGGCTCCTATAATTCACCCCTCCACTTT. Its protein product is CASSIGTRGSYNSPLHF.

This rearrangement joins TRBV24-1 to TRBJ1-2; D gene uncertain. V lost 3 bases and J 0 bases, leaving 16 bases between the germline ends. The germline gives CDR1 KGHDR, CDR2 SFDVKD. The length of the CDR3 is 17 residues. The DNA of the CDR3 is TGTGCCACCAGTGATCCCAACCCTACCGGAGCTAACTATGGCTACACCTTC. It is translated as CATSDPNPTGANYGYTF.

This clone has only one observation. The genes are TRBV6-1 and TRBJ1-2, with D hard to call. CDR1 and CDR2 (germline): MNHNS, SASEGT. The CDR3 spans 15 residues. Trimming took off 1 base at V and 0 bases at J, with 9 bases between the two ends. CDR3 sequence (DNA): TGTGCCAGCAGTGAAGAGGCCGGAGCTAACTATGGCTACACCTTC. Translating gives CASSEEAGANYGYTF.

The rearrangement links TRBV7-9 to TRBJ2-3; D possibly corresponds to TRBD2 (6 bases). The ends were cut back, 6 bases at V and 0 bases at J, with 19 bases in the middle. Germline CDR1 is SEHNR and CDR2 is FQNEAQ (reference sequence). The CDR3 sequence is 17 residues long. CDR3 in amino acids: CASSISSAGPSTDTQYF. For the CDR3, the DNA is TGTGCCAGCAGTATCTCGTCGGCGGGGCCTAGCACAGATACGCAGTATTTT.

CDR3 sequence: CSVGDREYEQFF. The CDR3 coding sequence is TGCAGCGTCGGGGACAGGGAGTATGAGCAGTTCTTC. The chain has TRBV29-1 and TRBJ2-1, with 9 bases identical to TRBD1. The J segment lost 8 bases and the V segment lost 6 bases, leaving 5 bases of the junction unmatched. The CDR3 has 12 residues. Germline V CDR1 and CDR2: SQVTM, ANQGSEA.

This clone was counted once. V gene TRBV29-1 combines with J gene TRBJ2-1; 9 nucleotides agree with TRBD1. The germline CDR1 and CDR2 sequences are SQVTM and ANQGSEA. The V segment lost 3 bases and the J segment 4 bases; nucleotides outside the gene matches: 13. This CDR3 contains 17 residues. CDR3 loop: CSVDGMGGTGRYNEQFF. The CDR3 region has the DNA TGCAGCGTTGACGGCATGGGCGGGACAGGGAGGTACAATGAGCAGTTCTTC.

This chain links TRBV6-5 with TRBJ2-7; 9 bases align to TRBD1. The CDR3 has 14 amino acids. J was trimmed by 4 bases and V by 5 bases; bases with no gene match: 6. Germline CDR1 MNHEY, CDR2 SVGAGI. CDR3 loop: CASSPGTGSYEQYF. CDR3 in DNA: TGTGCCAGCAGTCCCGGGACAGGGAGTTACGAGCAGTACTTC.

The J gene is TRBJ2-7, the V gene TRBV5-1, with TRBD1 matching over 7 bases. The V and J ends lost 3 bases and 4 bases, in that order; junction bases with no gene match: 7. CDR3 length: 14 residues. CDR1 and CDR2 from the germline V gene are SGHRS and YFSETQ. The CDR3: CASSSEGGRYEQYF. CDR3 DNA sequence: TGCGCCAGCAGCTCCGAAGGGGGCAGGTACGAGCAGTACTTC.

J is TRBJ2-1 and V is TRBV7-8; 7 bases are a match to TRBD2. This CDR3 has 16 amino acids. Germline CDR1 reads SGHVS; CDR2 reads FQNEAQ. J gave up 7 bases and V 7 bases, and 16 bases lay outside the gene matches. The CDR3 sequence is CASIDVSGRTWNEQFF. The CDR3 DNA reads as TGTGCCAGCATAGACGTTAGCGGGCGGACCTGGAATGAGCAGTTCTTC. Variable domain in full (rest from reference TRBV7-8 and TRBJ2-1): GAGVSQSPRYKVAKRGQDVALRCDPISGHVSLFWYQQALGQGPEFLTYFQNEAQLDKSGLPSDRFFAERPEGSVSTLKIQRTQQEDSAVYLCASIDVSGRTWNEQFFGPGTRLTVL.